Reported below is one T cell receptor beta chain. This CDR3 is 11 amino acids long. Germline CDR1 SQVTM, CDR2 ANQGSEA. V lost 6 bases, J lost 9 bases, and 7 bases stayed unmatched. These data originate in a study of blood T cell repertoires in COVID-19. Sequencing used immunoSEQ multiplex PCR; TCRdb keeps in-frame clones, though not all of them. The sample includes about 210,000 clones, about 89% of them seen just once. The V call is TRBV29-1, the J call TRBJ1-1; 7 bases are a match to TRBD1. The sequenced sample consisted of peripheral blood. The receptor was derived from a woman aged 40 to 49 with acute or convalescent COVID-19. The CDR3 DNA follows: TGCAGCGTCGTTACAGGGGTGAAAGCTTTCTTT. This codes for CSVVTGVKAFF.